The rows below give T cell receptor beta chains drawn from one sample of a study of shared clonotypes between healthy human individuals. Sequenced by immunoSEQ multiplex PCR; TCRdb stores in-frame clones only, minus some. The data hold more than 1,200,000 clones, with approximately 98.5% observed a single time. Sequencing was done on a sample of naive CD4+ T cells sorted from blood. The receptors derive from a man aged 25-40 years in good health. Both conserved end residues are part of each CDR3. A D gene is named only where the DNA matches it firmly.

d_gene	j_gene	v_gene	CDR3nt	CDR3aa
TRBD2	TRBJ2-1	TRBV18	TGTGCCAGCTCACCACTAGGGCTAGCGGGAGTGGGAAATGAGCAGTTCTTC	CASSPLGLAGVGNEQFF
TRBD1	TRBJ1-5	TRBV7-2	TGTGCCAGCAGCCCACTCATCGACAGGGGGCCCTATCAGCCCCAGCATTTT	CASSPLIDRGPYQPQHF
.	TRBJ1-3	TRBV28	TGTGCCAGCAGGGCCCACAGGGCAGACTCTGGAAACACCATATATTTT	CASRAHRADSGNTIYF
.	TRBJ2-7	TRBV5-1	TGCGCCAGCAGCTTGGGACAGTTAAGCGAGCAGTACTTC	CASSLGQLSEQYF
.	TRBJ2-7	TRBV4-3	TGCGCCAGCAGCCATGGGCGGGACTACGAGCAGTACTTC	CASSHGRDYEQYF
.	TRBJ1-4	TRBV5-1	TGCGCCAGCAGCTTGGCCCCAGGGGATGAAAAACTGTTTTTT	CASSLAPGDEKLFF
TRBD2	TRBJ2-1	TRBV6-6	TGTGCCAGCAGTCCCGGGACTAGTTTCCGGAATGAGCAGTTCTTC	CASSPGTSFRNEQFF
.	TRBJ2-7	TRBV6-1	TGTGCCAGCAGTGAAGACGGCGACAGAACCTACGAGCAGTACTTC	CASSEDGDRTYEQYF
.	TRBJ2-3	TRBV2	TGTGCCAGCAGGCACAGCTACTCTAGCACAGATACGCAGTATTTT	CASRHSYSSTDTQYF
TRBD1	TRBJ2-5	TRBV11-3	TGTGCCAGCAGCTCGACAGGGTACGGAGAGACCCAGTACTTC	CASSSTGYGETQYF
.	TRBJ1-1	TRBV21-1	TGTGCCAGCAGCGCCGATTGGGACACTGAAGCTTTCTTT	CASSADWDTEAFF
.	TRBJ2-3	TRBV4-2	TGTGCCAGCAGCCAAGGACTCAAAGTCTCTAGCACAGATACGCAGTATTTT	CASSQGLKVSSTDTQYF
.	TRBJ2-7	TRBV11-2	TGTGCCAGCAGCTTAGAATACGAGCAGTACTTC	CASSLEYEQYF
TRBD1	TRBJ1-2	TRBV5-1	TGCGCCAGCAGCATACAACCGGACAGGAGATACTATGGCTACACCTTC	CASSIQPDRRYYGYTF